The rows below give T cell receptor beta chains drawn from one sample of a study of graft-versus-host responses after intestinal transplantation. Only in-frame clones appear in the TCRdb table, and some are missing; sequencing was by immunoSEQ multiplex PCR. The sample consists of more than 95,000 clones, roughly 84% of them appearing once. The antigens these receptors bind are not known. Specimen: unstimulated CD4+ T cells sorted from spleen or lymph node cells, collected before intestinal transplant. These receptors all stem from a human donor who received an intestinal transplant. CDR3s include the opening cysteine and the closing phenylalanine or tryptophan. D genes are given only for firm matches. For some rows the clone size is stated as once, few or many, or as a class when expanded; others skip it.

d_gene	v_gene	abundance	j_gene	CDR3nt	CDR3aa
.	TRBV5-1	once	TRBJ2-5	TGCGCCAGCAGCCTACAAGAGACCCAGTACTTC	CASSLQETQYF
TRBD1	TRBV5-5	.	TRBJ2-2	TGTGCCAGCAGTTACACAGGGGGCACCGGGGAGCTGTTTTTT	CASSYTGGTGELFF
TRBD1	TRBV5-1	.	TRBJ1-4	TGCGCCAGCAGCCTGGGACAGAGGGAAAAACTGTTTTTT	CASSLGQREKLFF
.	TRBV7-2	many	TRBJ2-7	TGTGCCAGCAGCTTAGCACTCCTCTCCTACGAGCAGTACTTC	CASSLALLSYEQYF
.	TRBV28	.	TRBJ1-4	TGTGCCAGCAGTTTCAGTGCAACTAATGAAAAACTGTTTTTT	CASSFSATNEKLFF
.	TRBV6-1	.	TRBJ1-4	TGTGCCAGCAGTGACCCCGGGACCAACGAAAAACTGTTTTTT	CASSDPGTNEKLFF
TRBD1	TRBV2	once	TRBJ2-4	TGTGCCAGCAGAGGGGGACAGGGGTCTGCCAAAAACATTCAGTACTTC	CASRGGQGSAKNIQYF
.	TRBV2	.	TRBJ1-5	TGTGCCAGCACTCCCCGGGGACCGAGTAATCAGCCCCAGCATTTT	CASTPRGPSNQPQHF
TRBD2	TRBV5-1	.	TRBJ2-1	TGCGCCAGCAGCTTGGATAGGACTAGCGACAATAATGAGCAGTTCTTC	CASSLDRTSDNNEQFF
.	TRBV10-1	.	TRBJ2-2	TGCGCCAGCAGTGGCGTCGCGACCGGGGAGCTGTTTTTT	CASSGVATGELFF
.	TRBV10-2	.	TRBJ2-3	TGCGCCAGCAGTGTCGAATCGCTGAGAGGCACAGATACGCAGTATTTT	CASSVESLRGTDTQYF
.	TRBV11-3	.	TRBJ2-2	TGTGCCAGCAGCTTCAGTGGCAGCACCGGGGAGCTGTTTTTT	CASSFSGSTGELFF
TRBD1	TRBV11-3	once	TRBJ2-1	TGTGCCAGCAGCTCGGGACAGACTATATACAATGAGCAGTTCTTC	CASSSGQTIYNEQFF
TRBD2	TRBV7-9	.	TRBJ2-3	TGTGCCAGCATGTTGGGCGGGGGGCGCCGCACAGATACGCAGTATTTT	CASMLGGGRRTDTQYF
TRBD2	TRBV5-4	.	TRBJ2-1	TGTGCCAGCAGCTTGGGGACTAGCCAAAAGGGTGAGCAGTTCTTC	CASSLGTSQKGEQFF
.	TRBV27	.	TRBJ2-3	TGTGCCAGCAGTTTACGTCTAGCCAGCACAGATACGCAGTATTTT	CASSLRLASTDTQYF
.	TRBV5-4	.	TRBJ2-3	TGTGCCAGCAGAGGGGAGACATTCACAGATACGCAGTATTTT	CASRGETFTDTQYF
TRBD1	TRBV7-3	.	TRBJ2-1	TGTGCCAGCAGCTTAATGACAGGGGGCTCCTACAATGAGCAGTTCTTC	CASSLMTGGSYNEQFF
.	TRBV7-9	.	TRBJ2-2	TGTGCCAGCAGCCGACCTAGCAGTCAAGGGGAGCTGTTTTTT	CASSRPSSQGELFF
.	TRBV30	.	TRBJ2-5	TGTGCCTGGACAGGGAGGGGGCAAGAGACCCAGTACTTC	CAWTGRGQETQYF
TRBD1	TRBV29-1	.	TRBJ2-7	TGCAGCGCTCGACAGGGACCTCCGGCCTACGAGCAGTACTTC	CSARQGPPAYEQYF
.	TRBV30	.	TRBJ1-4	TGTGCCTGGCGACAGCCAACTAATGAAAAACTGTTTTTT	CAWRQPTNEKLFF
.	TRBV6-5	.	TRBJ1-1	TGTGCCAGCAGTTCCCAGAGATCGAACACTGAAGCTTTCTTT	CASSSQRSNTEAFF
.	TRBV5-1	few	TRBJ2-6	TGCGCCAGCAGCTTGGCTGGGGCCAACGTCCTGACTTTC	CASSLAGANVLTF
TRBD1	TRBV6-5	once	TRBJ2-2	TGTGCCAGCAGTGACTCCGGGACAGGGACCGGGGAGCTGTTTTTT	CASSDSGTGTGELFF
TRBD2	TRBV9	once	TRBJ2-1	TGTGCCAGCAGCCCTGGGACTAGCGGGAGTATATTGGGTGAGCAGTTCTTC	CASSPGTSGSILGEQFF
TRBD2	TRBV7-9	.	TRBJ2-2	TGTGCCAGCAGCTCCCGGACTAGGGGCACCGGGGAGCTGTTTTTT	CASSSRTRGTGELFF
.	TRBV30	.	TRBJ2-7	TGTGCCTGGAGGAACCCAGGGACCTACGAGCAGTACTTC	CAWRNPGTYEQYF
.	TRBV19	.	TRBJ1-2	TGTGCCAGTAGTATGGAAGGGATAGCCGGAGGAGGCTACACCTTC	CASSMEGIAGGGYTF
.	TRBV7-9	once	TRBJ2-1	TGTGCCAGCAGCTTAGCGAGGACGGCGGAGCAGTTCTTC	CASSLARTAEQFF
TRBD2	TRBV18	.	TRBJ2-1	TGTGCCAGCTCAAACGGACTAGCGAGCTACAATGAGCAGTTCTTC	CASSNGLASYNEQFF
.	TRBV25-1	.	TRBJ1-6	TGTGCCAGCAGTGAATCGGGGGGGAGGAATTCACCCCTCCACTTT	CASSESGGRNSPLHF
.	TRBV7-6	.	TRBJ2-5	TGTGCCAGCAGCTCCCTCAGGGGGGGCGACCAAGAGACCCAGTACTTC	CASSSLRGGDQETQYF
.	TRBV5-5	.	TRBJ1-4	TGTGCCAGCAGCCGGGACCCGAGGACGCCTAATGAAAAACTGTTTTTT	CASSRDPRTPNEKLFF
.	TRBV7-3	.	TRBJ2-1	TGTGCCAGCAGCTTATCCGCGGGCTCCTACAATGAGCAGTTCTTC	CASSLSAGSYNEQFF
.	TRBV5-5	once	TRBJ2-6	TGTGCCAGCAGCTTGGGCCCTTCCTCTGGGGCCAACGTCCTGACTTTC	CASSLGPSSGANVLTF
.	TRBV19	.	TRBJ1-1	TGTGCCAGTCCGAACCGCGACAGGATGAACACTGAAGCTTTCTTT	CASPNRDRMNTEAFF
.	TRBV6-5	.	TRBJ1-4	TGTGCCAGCAGTGCAACAGGGACTAATGAAAAACTGTTTTTT	CASSATGTNEKLFF
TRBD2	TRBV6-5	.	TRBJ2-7	TGTGCCAGCAGTTACCCCGGGACTACCTCCTACGAGCAGTACTTC	CASSYPGTTSYEQYF
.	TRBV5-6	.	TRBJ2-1	TGTGCCAGCAGCTTCCGTAGTGATGAGCAGTTCTTC	CASSFRSDEQFF
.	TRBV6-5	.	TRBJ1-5	TGTGCCAGCAGTGAATCCCTAGGGAAGAAGCATTTT	CASSESLGKKHF
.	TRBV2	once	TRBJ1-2	TGTGCCAGCACTCAGGGAACTGGCTCTTCGGGCTACACCTTC	CASTQGTGSSGYTF
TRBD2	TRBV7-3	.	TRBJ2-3	TGTGCCAGCAGCCTAAGCGGGAGCGGGGATACGCAGTATTTT	CASSLSGSGDTQYF
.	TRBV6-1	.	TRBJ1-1	TGTGCCAGCAGTTATGGCCGAAACACTGAAGCTTTCTTT	CASSYGRNTEAFF
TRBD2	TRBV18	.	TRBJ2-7	TGTGCCAGCTCACCACCGGGCGGGGGAACCTACGAGCAGTACTTC	CASSPPGGGTYEQYF
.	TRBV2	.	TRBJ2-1	TGTGCCAGCAGTGACCGCGTGGGGGGTAGCTCCTACAATGAGCAGTTCTTC	CASSDRVGGSSYNEQFF
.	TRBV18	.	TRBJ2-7	TGTGCCAGCTCACCAGGCGGGACGAAGACCTACGAGCAGTACTTC	CASSPGGTKTYEQYF
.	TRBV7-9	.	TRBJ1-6	TGTGCCAGCAGTTCAATTACATACCGTAATTCACCCCTCCACTTT	CASSSITYRNSPLHF
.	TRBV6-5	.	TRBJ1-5	TGTGCCAGCAGTGAGTGGCGGGGCGATCAGCCCCAGCATTTT	CASSEWRGDQPQHF
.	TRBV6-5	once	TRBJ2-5	TGTGCCAGCAGTTCCCCAGGGTCGGAGACCCAGTACTTC	CASSSPGSETQYF
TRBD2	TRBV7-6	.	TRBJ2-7	TGTGCCAGCAGCCGAAGGTTAGCGGGAGAATCCTACGAGCAGTACTTC	CASSRRLAGESYEQYF
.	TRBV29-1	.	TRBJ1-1	TGCAGCGTTGCGTGGGGGAAGGACACTGAAGCTTTCTTT	CSVAWGKDTEAFF
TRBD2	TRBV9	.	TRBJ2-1	TGTGCCAGCTCGAAAAACGCGGGGGGGAACAATGAGCAGTTCTTC	CASSKNAGGNNEQFF
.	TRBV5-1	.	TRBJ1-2	TGCGCCAGCAGCTTAGTAGCCGAGGCCTATGGCTACACCTTC	CASSLVAEAYGYTF
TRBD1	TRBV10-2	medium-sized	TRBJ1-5	TGCGCCAGCAGGACAGGGAATCAGCCCCAGCATTTT	CASRTGNQPQHF